Listed here is a single T cell receptor beta chain. Its antigen is not known. This sample was taken from a study of identical twins. Regarding the study as a whole: Modeled out-of-frame TCR alpha sharing in monozygotic twins fell below observed levels.

This CDR3 spans 13 amino acids. The V gene lost 5 bases and the J gene lost 5 bases, with 9 bases spanning the gap. Germline V gives CDR1 SGHAT, CDR2 FQNNGV. cDNA molecules carried unique molecular identifiers, and template switching added a universal primer site. TCRdb called the 5' RACE reads again in MiXCR, with one record for every CDR3 protein. This table holds around 370,000 distinct CDR3 sequences, approximately 9.1% found once. The chain combines TRBV11-2 with TRBJ1-4; D may be TRBD1 (5 bases). This clonotype was obtained from a woman aged 45-60 years in good health. Sequenced: naive T cells sorted from blood. CDR3 sequence (DNA): TGTGCCAGCAGCGTACGGGACAATGAAAAACTGTTTTTT. Translation gives CASSVRDNEKLFF.